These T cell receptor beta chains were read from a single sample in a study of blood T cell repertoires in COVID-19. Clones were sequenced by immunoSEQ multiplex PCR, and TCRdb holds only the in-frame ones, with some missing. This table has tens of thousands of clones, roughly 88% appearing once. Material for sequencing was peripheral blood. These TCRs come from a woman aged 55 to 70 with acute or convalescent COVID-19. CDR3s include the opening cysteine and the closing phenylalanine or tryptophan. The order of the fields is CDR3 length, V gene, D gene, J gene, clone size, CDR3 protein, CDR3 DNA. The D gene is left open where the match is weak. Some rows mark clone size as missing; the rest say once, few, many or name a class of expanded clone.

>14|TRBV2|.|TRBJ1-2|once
CASSGGIINYGYTF
TGTGCCAGCAGTGGAGGGATAATTAACTATGGCTACACCTTC
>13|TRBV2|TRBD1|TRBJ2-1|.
CASRTGGAYEQFF
TGTGCCAGTAGGACAGGGGGCGCGTATGAGCAGTTCTTC
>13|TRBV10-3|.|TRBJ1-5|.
CAISGGNNQPQHF
TGTGCCATCAGTGGGGGCAACAATCAGCCCCAGCATTTT
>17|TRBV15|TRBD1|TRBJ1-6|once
CATSTPRTGDGNSPLHF
TGTGCCACCAGCACCCCTCGGACAGGGGATGGCAATTCACCCCTCCACTTT
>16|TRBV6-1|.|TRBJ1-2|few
CASSEARGREGYGYTF
TGTGCCAGCAGTGAAGCGCGGGGTCGCGAGGGCTATGGCTACACCTTC
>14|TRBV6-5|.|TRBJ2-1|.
CASSQGTWGNEQFF
TGTGCCAGCAGCCAGGGAACTTGGGGCAATGAGCAGTTCTTC
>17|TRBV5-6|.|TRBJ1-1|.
CASSLRALTMMNTEAFF
TGTGCCAGCAGCTTGCGTGCGCTAACGATGATGAACACTGAAGCTTTCTTT
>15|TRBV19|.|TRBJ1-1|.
CASNAPLRGRTEAFF
TGTGCCAGTAATGCCCCCCTACGTGGGCGCACTGAAGCTTTCTTT
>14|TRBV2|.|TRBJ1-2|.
CASNSGRVYYGYTF
TGTGCCAGCAACTCTGGGAGGGTTTACTATGGCTACACCTTC
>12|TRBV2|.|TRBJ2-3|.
CASSDRGDTQYF
TGTGCCAGCAGTGACAGGGGTGATACGCAGTATTTT
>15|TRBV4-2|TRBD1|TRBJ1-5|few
CASSQEGQLNQPQHF
TGTGCCAGCAGCCAAGAGGGACAGCTTAATCAGCCCCAGCATTTT
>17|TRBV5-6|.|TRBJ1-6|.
CASSLGRVNSYNSPLHF
TGTGCCAGCAGCTTGGGACGGGTGAACTCCTATAATTCACCCCTCCACTTT
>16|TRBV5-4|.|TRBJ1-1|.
CASSLIVRAGDTEAFF
TGTGCCAGCAGCTTGATTGTCAGGGCGGGGGACACTGAAGCTTTCTTT
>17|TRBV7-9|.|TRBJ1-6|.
CASSPTGGSSYNSPLHF
TGTGCCAGCAGCCCAACGGGGGGGAGCTCCTATAATTCACCCCTCCACTTT
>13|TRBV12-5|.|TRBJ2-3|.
CASGPRGSDTQYF
TGTGCTAGTGGTCCCCGTGGCTCGGATACGCAGTATTTT
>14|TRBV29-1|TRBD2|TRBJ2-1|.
CSVVSLAGEDEQFF
TGCAGCGTTGTATCGTTAGCGGGAGAGGATGAGCAGTTCTTC
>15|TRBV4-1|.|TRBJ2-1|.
CASSEGGGRRSEQFF
TGCGCCAGCAGCGAGGGGGGAGGGCGGAGGAGTGAGCAGTTCTTC
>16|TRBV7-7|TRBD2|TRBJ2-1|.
CASSPAGTSGKNEQFF
TGTGCCAGCAGCCCGGCCGGGACTAGCGGAAAAAATGAGCAGTTCTTC
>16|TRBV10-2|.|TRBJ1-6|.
CASSVAAGGPNSPLHF
TGCGCCAGCAGTGTAGCGGCAGGAGGTCCTAATTCGCCCCTCCACTTT
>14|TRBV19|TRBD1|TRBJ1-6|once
CASSDRQGGSPLHF
TGTGCCAGTAGTGACCGACAGGGGGGTTCACCCCTCCACTTT
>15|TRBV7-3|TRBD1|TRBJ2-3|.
CASSLSGQSTDTQYF
TGTGCCAGCAGCTTATCGGGACAGAGCACAGATACGCAGTATTTT
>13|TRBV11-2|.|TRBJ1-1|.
CASSSDRNTEAFF
TGTGCCAGCAGCTCGGACAGGAACACTGAAGCTTTCTTT
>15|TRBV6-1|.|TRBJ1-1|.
CASSEAQGLNTEAFF
TGTGCCAGCAGTGAAGCGCAGGGCTTGAACACTGAAGCTTTCTTT
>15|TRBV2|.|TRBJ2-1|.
CASSAAGPTGDEQFF
TGTGCCAGCAGTGCGGCGGGACCAACCGGGGATGAGCAGTTCTTC
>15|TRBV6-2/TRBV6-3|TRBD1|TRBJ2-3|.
CASSYRDRGTDTQYF
TGTGCCAGCAGTTACAGGGACAGGGGAACAGATACGCAGTATTTT
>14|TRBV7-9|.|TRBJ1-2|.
CASSLGTSNYGYTF
TGTGCCAGCAGCTTAGGGACAAGTAACTATGGCTACACCTTC
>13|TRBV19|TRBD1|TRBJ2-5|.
CASSVNRGETQYF
TGTGCCAGTAGTGTCAACAGGGGGGAGACCCAGTACTTC
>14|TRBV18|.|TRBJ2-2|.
CASSPLDEAGELFF
TGTGCCAGCTCACCACTCGACGAGGCCGGGGAGCTGTTTTTT
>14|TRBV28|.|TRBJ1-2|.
CASSFGSGNYGYTF
TGTGCCAGCAGTTTTGGGTCAGGGAACTATGGCTACACCTTC
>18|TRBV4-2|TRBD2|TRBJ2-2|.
CASSQESGRPRLTGELFF
TGTGCCAGCAGCCAAGAAAGCGGGAGGCCAAGGTTGACCGGGGAGCTGTTTTTT
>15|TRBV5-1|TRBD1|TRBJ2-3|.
CASSSSGQATDTQYF
TGCGCCAGCAGCTCGAGTGGACAGGCCACAGATACGCAGTATTTT
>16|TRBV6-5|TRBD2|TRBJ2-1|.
CASSYPRGGGFNEQFF
TGTGCCAGCAGTTACCCACGTGGGGGGGGGTTCAATGAGCAGTTCTTC
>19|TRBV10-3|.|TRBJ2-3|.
CAIRGERDNPQPGTDTQYF
TGTGCCATCAGGGGGGAAAGGGACAATCCTCAACCTGGCACAGATACGCAGTATTTT
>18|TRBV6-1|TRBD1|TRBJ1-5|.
CASSEDEQGANSNQPQHF
TGTGCCAGCAGTGAAGACGAACAGGGGGCGAATAGCAATCAGCCCCAGCATTTT
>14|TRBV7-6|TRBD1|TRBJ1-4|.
CASSRQGINEKLFF
TGTGCCAGCAGCCGACAGGGGATTAATGAAAAACTGTTTTTT
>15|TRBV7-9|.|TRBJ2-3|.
CASSFETGLADTQYF
TGTGCCAGCAGCTTTGAAACAGGGCTCGCAGATACGCAGTATTTT
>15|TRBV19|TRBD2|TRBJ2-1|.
CASELTSGSRNEQFF
TGTGCCAGTGAATTGACTAGCGGGAGTCGCAATGAGCAGTTCTTC
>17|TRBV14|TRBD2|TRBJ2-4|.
CASSKGLLAGLGNIQYF
TGTGCCAGCAGCAAAGGCCTACTAGCGGGATTGGGAAACATTCAGTACTTC
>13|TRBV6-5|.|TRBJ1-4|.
CASSYSRGEKLFF
TGTGCCAGCAGTTATTCGCGGGGTGAAAAACTGTTTTTT
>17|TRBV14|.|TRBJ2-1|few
CASSQDRTGKISNEQFF
TGTGCCAGCAGCCAAGATAGAACAGGGAAAATCAGCAATGAGCAGTTCTTC
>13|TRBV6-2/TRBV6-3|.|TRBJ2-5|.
CASSYFRQETQYF
TGTGCCAGCAGTTATTTCCGGCAAGAGACCCAGTACTTC
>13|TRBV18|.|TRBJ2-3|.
CASSPTRSDTQYF
TGTGCCAGCTCACCTACGCGTTCAGATACGCAGTATTTT
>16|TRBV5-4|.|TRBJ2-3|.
CASSPGGDRVADTQYF
TGTGCCAGCAGCCCCGGGGGGGACAGGGTCGCAGATACGCAGTATTTT
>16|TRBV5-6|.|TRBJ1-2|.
CASSHNLGVANYGYTF
TGTGCCAGCAGCCACAATCTAGGGGTCGCTAACTATGGCTACACCTTC
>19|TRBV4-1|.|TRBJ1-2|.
CASSQRSGLPRVANYGYTF
TGCGCCAGCAGCCAACGTTCTGGCCTTCCACGTGTTGCTAACTATGGCTACACCTTC
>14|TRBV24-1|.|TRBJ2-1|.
CATSDPDRDYEQFF
TGTGCCACCAGTGATCCCGACAGGGACTATGAGCAGTTCTTC
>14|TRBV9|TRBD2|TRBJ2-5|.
CASSVAGGPETQYF
TGTGCCAGCAGCGTGGCGGGGGGGCCGGAGACCCAGTACTTC
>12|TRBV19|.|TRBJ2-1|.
CASSQSRNEQFF
TGTGCCAGTAGTCAAAGTAGAAATGAGCAGTTCTTC
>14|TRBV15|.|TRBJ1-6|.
CATSGRGGSSPLHF
TGTGCCACCAGCGGGCGGGGCGGATCTTCACCCCTCCACTTT
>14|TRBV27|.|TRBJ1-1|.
CASSSPGLPAEAFF
TGTGCCAGCAGTTCCCCAGGGCTGCCCGCTGAAGCTTTCTTT
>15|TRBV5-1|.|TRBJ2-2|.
CASRMSGANTGELFF
TGCGCCAGCAGAATGTCAGGGGCGAACACCGGGGAGCTGTTTTTT
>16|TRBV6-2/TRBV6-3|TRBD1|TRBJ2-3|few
CASSYPRTGGWDTQYF
TGTGCCAGCAGTTACCCTAGGACAGGGGGCTGGGATACGCAGTATTTT
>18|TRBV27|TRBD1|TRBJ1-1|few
CASSLPQGAVYMNTEAFF
TGTGCCAGCAGTTTGCCACAGGGGGCAGTTTACATGAACACTGAAGCTTTCTTT
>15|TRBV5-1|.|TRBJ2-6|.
CASSIGGSGANVLTF
TGCGCCAGCAGCATAGGGGGCTCTGGGGCCAACGTCCTGACTTTC
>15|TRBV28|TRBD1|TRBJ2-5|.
CASSLWTGTQETQYF
TGTGCCAGCAGTTTGTGGACAGGAACACAAGAGACCCAGTACTTC
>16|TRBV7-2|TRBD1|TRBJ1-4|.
CASSLAEGQGDEKLFF
TGTGCCAGCAGCTTAGCGGAGGGACAGGGGGATGAAAAACTGTTTTTT
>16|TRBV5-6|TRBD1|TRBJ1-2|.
CASSLGPGQKNYGYTF
TGTGCCAGCAGCTTGGGTCCGGGACAGAAAAACTATGGCTACACCTTC
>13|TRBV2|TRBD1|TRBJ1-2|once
CASSQGQGWLNTF
TGTGCCAGCAGCCAAGGACAGGGATGGCTCAACACCTTC
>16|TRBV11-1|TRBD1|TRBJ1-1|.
CASSLTQGKVRTEAFF
TGTGCCAGCAGTTTGACACAGGGGAAAGTTAGGACTGAAGCTTTCTTT